Listed below are T cell receptor beta chains from one sample, sequenced in a study of molecular identifiers for immune sequencing clone quantification. TCRdb re-called the PCR reads through MiXCR, storing one row per CDR3 protein. In the table there are about 89,000 distinct CDR3 sequences, roughly 19% of which are singletons. The sequenced sample was naive CD8+ T cells from blood, with Jurkat cell RNA spiked in. These receptors were obtained from a human donor in good health. Some libraries in this study had Jurkat cell RNA spiked in. CDR3s include the opening cysteine and the closing phenylalanine or tryptophan. D genes are given only for firm matches. Part of the rows lack a size; the others show once, few, many or a class for expanded clones.

clone_size j_call d_call v_call cdr3_nt cdr3_aa
NA TRBJ2-1 NA TRBV6-2/TRBV6-3 TGTGCCAGCAGTTGGGGCCACAATGAGCAGTTCTTC CASSWGHNEQFF
many TRBJ2-3 NA TRBV14 TGTGCCAGCAGTCGGCCCTCGTCAGCAGATACGCAGTATTTT CASSRPSSADTQYF
many TRBJ1-4 NA TRBV7-9 TGTGCCAGCAGCAGCCAAAGGGACGGTCTAGAGAAGGAAAAACTGTTTTTT CASSSQRDGLEKEKLFF
many TRBJ2-2 NA TRBV12-3/TRBV12-4 TGTGCCAGCAGTTCGATTCCCTATGCCAGCGGGGAGCTGTTTTTT CASSSIPYASGELFF
many TRBJ1-5 NA TRBV30 TGTGCCTGGAGGTCGGCCGTTGGGCAGCCAAATCAGCCCCAGCATTTT CAWRSAVGQPNQPQHF
many TRBJ2-7 NA TRBV11-2 TGTGCCAGCAGCTTAGCGGGCGAGCAGTACTTC CASSLAGEQYF
once TRBJ2-7 TRBD1 TRBV20-1 TGCAGTGCTAGAGATAGGGACAGAACCTACGAGCAGTACTTC CSARDRDRTYEQYF
many TRBJ2-7 TRBD2 TRBV4-3 TGCGCCAGCAGCCAAGCCCGGGGGGGGTACGAGCAGTACTTC CASSQARGGYEQYF
many TRBJ2-2 NA TRBV28 TGTGCCAGCAGCTACAGGCCCTCCGGGGCCACCGGGGAGCTGTTTTTT CASSYRPSGATGELFF
many TRBJ2-3 NA TRBV6-1 TGTGCCAGCACGAAGGAAATTTTGGATACGCAGTATTTT CASTKEILDTQYF
many TRBJ2-2 NA TRBV7-6 TGTGCCAGCAGCGAAACCAGGGTATCCGGGGAGCTGTTTTTT CASSETRVSGELFF
many TRBJ2-2 NA TRBV7-9 TGTGCCAGCAGCTCCGTCGGACAGACCGGGGAGCTGTTTTTT CASSSVGQTGELFF
NA TRBJ2-2 NA TRBV19 TGTGCCAGTAGTATCGGACGGAACACCGGGGAGCTGTTTTTT CASSIGRNTGELFF
many TRBJ2-1 TRBD2 TRBV19 TGTGCCAGTAGTAGGACTAGCTCACTGGTCAATGAGCAGTTCTTC CASSRTSSLVNEQFF
many TRBJ2-1 TRBD2 TRBV11-3 TGTGCCAGCAGCTTATGGGGACTAGTGGGCGATGAGCAGTTCTTC CASSLWGLVGDEQFF
NA TRBJ2-7 NA TRBV2 TGTGCCAGCAGTGAAGGCACGACCTACGAGCAGTACTTC CASSEGTTYEQYF
many TRBJ2-7 NA TRBV5-1 TGCGCCAGCAGCGTACCGGGACGGCCAACCTACGAGCAGTACTTC CASSVPGRPTYEQYF
few TRBJ2-3 NA TRBV4-3 TGCGCCAGCAGCCAAGGAGGGGGATACGGCACAGATACGCAGTATTTT CASSQGGGYGTDTQYF
many TRBJ2-5 TRBD2 TRBV7-6 TGTGCCAGCAGCCGTAGCGGGGGGCCACAAGAGACCCAGTACTTC CASSRSGGPQETQYF
many TRBJ2-5 TRBD1 TRBV4-1 TGCGCCAGCAGTCAGGACAGGGGTCTCCAAGAGACCCAGTACTTC CASSQDRGLQETQYF
many TRBJ2-7 NA TRBV20-1 TGCAGTGCTAGAGAAGCAGGCGAAAGCTCCTACGAGCAGTACTTC CSAREAGESSYEQYF
many TRBJ2-7 NA TRBV7-9 TGTGCCAGCAGCCCAGATGCGGGGTACTACGAGCAGTACTTC CASSPDAGYYEQYF
many TRBJ2-1 NA TRBV12-3/TRBV12-4 TGTGCCAGCAGTTTCGGCACGCAGTTCTTC CASSFGTQFF
NA TRBJ2-5 NA TRBV5-1 TGCGCCAGCAGCCACGTCGGGACCCCTCAAGAGACCCAGTACTTC CASSHVGTPQETQYF
many TRBJ2-7 TRBD1 TRBV5-4 TGTGCCAGCAGCCAAGACAGGGGTGTGTACGAGCAGTACTTC CASSQDRGVYEQYF
many TRBJ2-1 NA TRBV4-3 TGCGCCAGCAGCCAAGATAGGGCAGCCTACAATGAGCAGTTCTTC CASSQDRAAYNEQFF
many TRBJ2-5 NA TRBV5-1 TGCGCCAGCAGCGAAAACCTTGTCCATTACCAAGAGACCCAGTACTTC CASSENLVHYQETQYF
many TRBJ2-7 NA TRBV7-2 TGTGCCAGCCAAACGGGACTCAAGTACGAGCAGTACTTC CASQTGLKYEQYF
NA TRBJ2-2 TRBD2 TRBV12-3/TRBV12-4 TGTGCCAGCAGTTCATACCAAAGAGGGACTAGCGGGGCCGGGTCCGGGGAGCTGTTTTTT CASSSYQRGTSGAGSGELFF
many TRBJ2-3 NA TRBV7-6 TGTGCCAGCAGCCCTGGGGGGTATACGCAGTATTTT CASSPGGYTQYF
NA TRBJ2-3 NA TRBV7-9 TGTGCCAGCAGCCCTCTTTGGGAGGTGGGGCTATTCGCAGATACGCAGTATTTT CASSPLWEVGLFADTQYF
many TRBJ2-7 NA TRBV6-1 TGTGCCAGCAGTGAAGCGGCCCTCGGGTATAGCTCCTACGAGCAGTACTTC CASSEAALGYSSYEQYF
many TRBJ2-1 TRBD2 TRBV3-1 TGTGCCAGCAGCCAAGATCGGTCGGTCCGGACTAGCGGTTTCAATGAGCAGTTCTTC CASSQDRSVRTSGFNEQFF
many TRBJ2-6 NA TRBV6-5 TGTGCCTGTCAGAGCTCTGGGGCCAACGTCCTGACTTTC CACQSSGANVLTF
NA TRBJ2-3 NA TRBV28 TGTGCCAGCAGTTTACTTCGACCCTTTACGGGCACAGATACGCAGTATTTT CASSLLRPFTGTDTQYF
many TRBJ2-5 NA TRBV5-6 TGTGCCAGCAGCTTGCGGACTCAAGAGACCCAGTACTTC CASSLRTQETQYF
many TRBJ1-1 NA TRBV19 TGTGCCAGTAGTATATACCTGGGGACCACTGAAGCTTTCTTT CASSIYLGTTEAFF
many TRBJ2-1 NA TRBV14 TGTGCCAGCAGCCAAGATTGGAACAGGAACAATGAGCAGTTCTTC CASSQDWNRNNEQFF
many TRBJ2-3 NA TRBV27 TGTGCCAGCAGTCGAGCGCAGGGCACAGATACGCAGTATTTT CASSRAQGTDTQYF
many TRBJ2-7 NA TRBV25-1 TGTGCCAGCAGTGAGCCGGATTCCTACTACGAGCAGTACTTC CASSEPDSYYEQYF
many TRBJ1-1 NA TRBV9 TGTGCCAGCAGCCCAAAGAGGGGGGTAAACACTGAAGCTTTCTTT CASSPKRGVNTEAFF
many TRBJ2-3 TRBD2 TRBV25-1 TGTGCCAGCAGTGGGTCCCCGGGACTAGCGGTTAGCACAGATACGCAGTATTTT CASSGSPGLAVSTDTQYF
many TRBJ2-5 TRBD1 TRBV25-1 TGTGCCAGCAGTGACTCGGACAGGGGACAAGAGACCCAGTACTTC CASSDSDRGQETQYF
many TRBJ2-7 NA TRBV20-1 TGCAGTGCTTACAGTAGGGAGAAGACCTACGAGCAGTACTTC CSAYSREKTYEQYF
many TRBJ2-1 TRBD2 TRBV7-9 TGTGCCAGCAGCTCTAGCGGGGGGGCGTTCCATGAGCAGTTCTTC CASSSSGGAFHEQFF
many TRBJ1-1 NA TRBV10-3 TGTGCCATCAGTGATCAAGGGGTAGTCGAAGCTTTCTTT CAISDQGVVEAFF
few TRBJ1-1 NA TRBV7-9 TGTGCCAGCAGCTCCGGTCGGGTGACAGGACTTACGGGGGGCACTGAAGCTTTCTTT CASSSGRVTGLTGGTEAFF
many TRBJ2-3 NA TRBV4-1 TGCGCCAGCAGCCAAGATATTTCTCCGCGGGGACCTGAACTAGATACGCAGTATTTT CASSQDISPRGPELDTQYF
many TRBJ2-5 NA TRBV29-1 TGCAGCGTGGACCGCGGGAATGAGACCCAGTACTTC CSVDRGNETQYF